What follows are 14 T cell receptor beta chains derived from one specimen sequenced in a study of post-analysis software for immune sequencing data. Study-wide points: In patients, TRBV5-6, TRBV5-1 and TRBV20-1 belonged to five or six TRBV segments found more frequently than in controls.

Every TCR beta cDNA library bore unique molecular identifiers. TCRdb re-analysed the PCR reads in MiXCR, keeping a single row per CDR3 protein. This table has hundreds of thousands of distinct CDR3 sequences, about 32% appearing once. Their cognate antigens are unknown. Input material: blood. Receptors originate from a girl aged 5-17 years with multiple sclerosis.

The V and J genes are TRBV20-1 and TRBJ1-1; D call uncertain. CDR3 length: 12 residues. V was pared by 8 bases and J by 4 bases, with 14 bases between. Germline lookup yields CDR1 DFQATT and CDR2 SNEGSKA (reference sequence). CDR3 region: CSPTNWGTEAFF. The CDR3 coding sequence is TGCAGTCCGACGAACTGGGGCACTGAAGCTTTCTTT.

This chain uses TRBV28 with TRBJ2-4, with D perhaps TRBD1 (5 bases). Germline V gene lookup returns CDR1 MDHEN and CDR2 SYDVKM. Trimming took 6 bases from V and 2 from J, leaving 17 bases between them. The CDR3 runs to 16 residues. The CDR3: CASSAPGMRSKNIQYF. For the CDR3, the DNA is TGTGCCAGCAGCGCCCCAGGGATGAGGTCCAAAAACATTCAGTACTTC.

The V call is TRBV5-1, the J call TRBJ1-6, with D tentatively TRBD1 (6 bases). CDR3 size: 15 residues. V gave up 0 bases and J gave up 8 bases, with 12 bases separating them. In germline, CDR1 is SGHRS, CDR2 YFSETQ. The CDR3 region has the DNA TGCGCCAGCAGCTTGGGACAGGCTGGGGATTCACCCCTCCACTTT. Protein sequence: CASSLGQAGDSPLHF.

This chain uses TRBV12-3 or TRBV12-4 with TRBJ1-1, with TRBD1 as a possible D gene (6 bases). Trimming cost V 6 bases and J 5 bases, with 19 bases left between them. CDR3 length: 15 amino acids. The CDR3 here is CASRSGQRVSTEAFF. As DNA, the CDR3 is TGTGCCAGCAGAAGTGGACAGAGGGTTTCGACTGAAGCTTTCTTT.

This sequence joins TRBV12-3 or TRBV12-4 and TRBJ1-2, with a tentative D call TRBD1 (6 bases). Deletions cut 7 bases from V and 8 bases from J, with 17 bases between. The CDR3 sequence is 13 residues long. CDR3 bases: TGTGCCAGCATCTCGAACAGGGTGGACGGCTACACCTTC. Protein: CASISNRVDGYTF.

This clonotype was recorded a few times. The CDR3 bases are TGTGCCAGCAGACTGGGACTTTCCTACAATGAGCAGTACTTC. It is translated as CASRLGLSYNEQYF. V and J are TRBV6-2 or TRBV6-3 and TRBJ2-1; possibly TRBD2 for D (6 bases). Matching the DNA end better, TRBJ2-7 makes the J call doubtful. The V gene's germline CDR1 is MNHEY and CDR2 SVGEGT. The CDR3 contains 14 residues.

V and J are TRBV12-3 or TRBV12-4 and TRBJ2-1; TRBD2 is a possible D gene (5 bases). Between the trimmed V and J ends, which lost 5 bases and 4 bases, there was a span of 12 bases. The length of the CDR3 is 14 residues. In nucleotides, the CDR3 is TGTGCCAGCAGTCCACGGGGTTATTACAATGAGCAGTTCTTC. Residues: CASSPRGYYNEQFF.

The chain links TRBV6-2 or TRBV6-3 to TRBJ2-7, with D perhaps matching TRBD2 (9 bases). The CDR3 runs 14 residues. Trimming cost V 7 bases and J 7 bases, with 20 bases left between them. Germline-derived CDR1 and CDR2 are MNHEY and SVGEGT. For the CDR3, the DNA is TGTGCCAGCACTCCTAGCGGGACAGGAGCTGAGCAGTACTTC. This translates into CASTPSGTGAEQYF.

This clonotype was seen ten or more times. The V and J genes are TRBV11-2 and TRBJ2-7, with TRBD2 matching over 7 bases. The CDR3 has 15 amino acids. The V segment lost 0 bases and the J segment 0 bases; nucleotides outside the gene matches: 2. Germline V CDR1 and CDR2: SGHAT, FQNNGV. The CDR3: CASSLEASGSYEQYF. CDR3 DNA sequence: TGTGCCAGCAGCTTAGAAGCTAGCGGCTCCTACGAGCAGTACTTC.

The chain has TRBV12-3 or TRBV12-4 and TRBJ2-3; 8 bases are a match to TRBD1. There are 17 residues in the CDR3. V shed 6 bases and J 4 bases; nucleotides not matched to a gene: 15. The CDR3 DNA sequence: TGTGCCAGCAGGCCAGGGACAGGCCGGTCTAGCGCAGATACGCAGTATTTT. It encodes CASRPGTGRSSADTQYF.

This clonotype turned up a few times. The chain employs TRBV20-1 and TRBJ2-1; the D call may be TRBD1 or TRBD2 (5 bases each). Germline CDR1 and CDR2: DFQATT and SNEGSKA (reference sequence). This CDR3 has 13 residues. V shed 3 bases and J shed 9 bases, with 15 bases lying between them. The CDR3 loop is CSARPGPLVEQFF. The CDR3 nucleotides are TGCAGTGCTAGGCCGGGACCGCTTGTTGAGCAGTTCTTC.

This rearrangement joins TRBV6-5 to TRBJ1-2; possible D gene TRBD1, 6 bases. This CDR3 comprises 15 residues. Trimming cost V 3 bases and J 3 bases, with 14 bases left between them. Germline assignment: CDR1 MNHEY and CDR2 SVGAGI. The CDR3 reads CASSYGGAPYYGYTF. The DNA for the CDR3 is TGTGCCAGCAGTTATGGGGGGGCCCCCTACTATGGCTACACCTTC.

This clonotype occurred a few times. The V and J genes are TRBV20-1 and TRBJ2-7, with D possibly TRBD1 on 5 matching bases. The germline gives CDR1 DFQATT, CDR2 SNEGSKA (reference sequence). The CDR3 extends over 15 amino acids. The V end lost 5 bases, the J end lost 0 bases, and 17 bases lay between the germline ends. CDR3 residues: CSAPLRDDSSYEQYF. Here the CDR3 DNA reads TGCAGTGCTCCACTGAGAGACGACAGCTCCTACGAGCAGTACTTC.

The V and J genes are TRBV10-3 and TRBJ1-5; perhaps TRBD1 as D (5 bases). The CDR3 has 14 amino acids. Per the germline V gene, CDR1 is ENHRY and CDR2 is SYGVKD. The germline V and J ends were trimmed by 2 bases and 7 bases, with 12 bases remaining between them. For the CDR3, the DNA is TGTGCCATCAGTGAGGGGCAGGGTGGGCAGCCCCAGCATTTT. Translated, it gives CAISEGQGGQPQHF.